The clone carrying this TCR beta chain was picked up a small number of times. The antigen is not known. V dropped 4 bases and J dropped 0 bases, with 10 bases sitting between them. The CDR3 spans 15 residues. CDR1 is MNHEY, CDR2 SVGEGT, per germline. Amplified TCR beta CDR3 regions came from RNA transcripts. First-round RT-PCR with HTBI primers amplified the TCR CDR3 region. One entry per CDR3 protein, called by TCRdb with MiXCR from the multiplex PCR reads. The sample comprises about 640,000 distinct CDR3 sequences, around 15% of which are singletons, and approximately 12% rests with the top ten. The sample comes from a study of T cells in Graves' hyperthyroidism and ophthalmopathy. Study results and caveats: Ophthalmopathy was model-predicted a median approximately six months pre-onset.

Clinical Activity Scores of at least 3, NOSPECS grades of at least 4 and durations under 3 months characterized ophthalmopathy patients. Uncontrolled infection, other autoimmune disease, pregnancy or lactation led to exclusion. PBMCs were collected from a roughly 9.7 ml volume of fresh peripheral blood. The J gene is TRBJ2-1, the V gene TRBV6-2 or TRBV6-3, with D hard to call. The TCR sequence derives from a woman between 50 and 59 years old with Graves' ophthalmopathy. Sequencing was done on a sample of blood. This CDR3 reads CASSWPASSYNEQFF. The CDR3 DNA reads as TGTGCCAGCAGTTGGCCGGCTAGCTCCTACAATGAGCAGTTCTTC.